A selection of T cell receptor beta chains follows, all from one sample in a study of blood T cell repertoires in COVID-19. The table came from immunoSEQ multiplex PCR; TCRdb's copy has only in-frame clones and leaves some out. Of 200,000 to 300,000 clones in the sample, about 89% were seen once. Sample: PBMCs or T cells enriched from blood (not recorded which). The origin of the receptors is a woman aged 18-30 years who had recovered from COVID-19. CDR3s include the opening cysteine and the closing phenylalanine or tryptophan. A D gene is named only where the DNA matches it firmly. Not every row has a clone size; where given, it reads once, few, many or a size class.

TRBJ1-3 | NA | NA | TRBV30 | TGTGCCTGGAGCGCGGGACGTAGCTCTGGAAACACCATATATTTT | CAWSAGRSSGNTIYF
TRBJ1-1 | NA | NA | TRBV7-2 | TGTGCCAGCAGCCCCCCGAGTTTTGGGAACACTGAAGCTTTCTTT | CASSPPSFGNTEAFF
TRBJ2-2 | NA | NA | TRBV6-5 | TGTGCCAGCAGCCCCAGGGTAGCGAACACCGGGGAGCTGTTTTTT | CASSPRVANTGELFF
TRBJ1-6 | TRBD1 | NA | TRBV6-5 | TGTGCCAGCAGTTACGGGACAGGGGGTTCACCCCTCCACTTT | CASSYGTGGSPLHF
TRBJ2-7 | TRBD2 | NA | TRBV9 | TGTGCCAGCAGCGTACAACTAGCGGGAGATTTCTACGAGCAGTACTTC | CASSVQLAGDFYEQYF
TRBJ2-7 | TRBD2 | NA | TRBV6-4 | TGTGCCAGCAGTGAGCGGGAGGGCCCCTACGAGCAGTACTTC | CASSEREGPYEQYF
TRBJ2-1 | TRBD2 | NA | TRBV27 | TGTGCCAGCAGTTTAAGCGGGAACATCTACAATGAGCAGTTCTTC | CASSLSGNIYNEQFF
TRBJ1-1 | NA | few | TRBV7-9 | TGTGCCAGCAGGAGGAACACTGAAGCTTTCTTT | CASRRNTEAFF
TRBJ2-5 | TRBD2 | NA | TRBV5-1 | TGCGCCAGCAGCTTTGGGGCCCGGCCTAGCGGGAGTCAAGAGACCCAGTACTTC | CASSFGARPSGSQETQYF
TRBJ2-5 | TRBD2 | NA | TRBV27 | TGTGCCAGCAGTAAGGCACTAGCGGGAGAACAAGAGACCCAGTACTTC | CASSKALAGEQETQYF
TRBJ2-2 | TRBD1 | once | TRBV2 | TGTGCCAGCAGGGCGGACAGGGTAGGCACCGGGGAGCTGTTTTTT | CASRADRVGTGELFF
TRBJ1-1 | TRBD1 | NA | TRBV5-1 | TGCGCCAGCAGCATTCGGACAGGTGAACAAGCTTTCTTT | CASSIRTGEQAFF
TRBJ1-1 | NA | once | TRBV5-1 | TGCGCCAGCAGCTTGCGGGGAGATAACACTGAAGCTTTCTTT | CASSLRGDNTEAFF
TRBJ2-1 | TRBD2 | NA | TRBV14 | TGTGCCAGCAGTCGAGGACTAGCGGGGAACAATGAGCAGTTCTTC | CASSRGLAGNNEQFF
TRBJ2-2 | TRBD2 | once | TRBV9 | TGTGCCAGCAGCGTAGAACTAGCGGGAAAAGCGAACACCGGGGAGCTGTTTTTT | CASSVELAGKANTGELFF
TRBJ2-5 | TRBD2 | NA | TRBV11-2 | TGTGCCAGCAGCTTGCCAACTACTAGCGGTGTAGAGACCCAGTACTTC | CASSLPTTSGVETQYF
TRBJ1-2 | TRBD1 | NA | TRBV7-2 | TGTGCCAGCAGCTTAGACTCTAGGGGACAGGGAGACTATGGCTACACCTTC | CASSLDSRGQGDYGYTF
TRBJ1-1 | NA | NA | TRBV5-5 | TGTGCCAGCAGCAGGAGACCGGGACAAAAGAACACTGAAGCTTTCTTT | CASSRRPGQKNTEAFF
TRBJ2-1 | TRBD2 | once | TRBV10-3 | TGTGCCATCACCGTTGGACTAGCGGGAACTTACAATGAGCAGTTCTTC | CAITVGLAGTYNEQFF